This T cell receptor (beta chain) was profiled in a study of shared clonotypes between healthy human individuals. Clones were sequenced by immunoSEQ multiplex PCR, and TCRdb holds only the in-frame ones, with some missing. Among millions of clones listed, 85% to 95% were seen once. Study results and limitations: Rarefaction curves obtained for sorted subsets showed sequencing incomplete despite large depth.

With respect to this clone: Its target is unknown.

It was CD45RO-negative cells, positively selected for CCR7, that made up naive CD8 cells, with terminally differentiated effector memory CD45RA+ cells excluded. This sequence originates from a man between 18 and 35 years old in good health. The sequencing sample was made of naive CD8+ T cells sorted from blood.

CDR3 DNA sequence: TGCAGCATGAGGGTGGCCTACGAGCAGTACTTC. Amino acid sequence: CSMRVAYEQYF. This chain connects TRBV29-1 to TRBJ2-7; TRBD2 might be the D (5 bases). This CDR3 is built from 11 residues. Trimming removed 8 bases at V and 2 bases at J, with 10 bases between. CDR1 and CDR2 from the germline V gene are SQVTM and ANQGSEA.